This T cell receptor (beta chain) derives from a study of cytotoxic CD8 clonotypes in ibrutinib-treated CLL. Across the whole study: A mean of around 260,000 productive templates and tens of thousands of productive rearrangements was obtained per sample. Study-wide results and caveats: Public clonotypes were seen rarely and were contracted or stable on treatment.

As for this clone: Antigen: not known.

The assay was immunoSEQ multiplex PCR, and TCRdb's table has in-frame clones only and misses some. The repertoire holds 120,000 to 150,000 clones, with about 91% as singletons. Frozen-stored PBMCs produced roughly 2 micrograms of genomic DNA for TCR beta libraries. The length of the CDR3 is 13 residues. Trimming cost V 5 bases and J 3 bases; bases outside gene matches: 4. Germline V gene data show CDR1 as MNHEY and CDR2 as SVGAGI. Source: PBMCs, taken after 12 months of ibrutinib treatment. This TCR was recovered from a human donor with chronic lymphocytic leukemia. This chain uses TRBV6-5 with TRBJ2-7, with 7 nucleotides matching TRBD2. In nucleotides, the CDR3 is TGTGCCAGCAGTGGGCAGCGGGACTACGAGCAGTACTTC. Translated: CASSGQRDYEQYF.